The present T cell receptor beta chain was sequenced within a study of blood T cell repertoires in COVID-19. Overall study context: Spain, Italy and the United States supplied samples that represented acute and convalescent COVID-19. In each case, the material was cDNA or gDNA derived from T cells, B-cell-depleted T cells, or PBMCs.

Per the original methods: Reference gene primers were amplified, and this amplification served to estimate nucleated cell counts. Data came from immunoSEQ multiplex PCR; TCRdb stores just in-frame clones and leaves some out. V and J calls and clone size are those listed in that table; D and trimming were worked out from the DNA. This sample has approximately 65,000 clones, with 65% to 90% found just once. This CDR3 comprises 16 residues. The V gene's germline CDR1 is ENHRY and CDR2 SYGVKD. V lost 0 bases, J lost 6 bases, and 14 bases lay in between. The sample consisted of peripheral blood. The chain is built from TRBV10-3 and TRBJ2-2; no definite D call. The source of this sequence is a man in his forties or fifties with acute or convalescent COVID-19. The chain's CDR3 is CAISESTLQYAGELFF. The CDR3 DNA reads TGTGCCATCAGTGAGTCGACCCTACAGTACGCCGGGGAGCTGTTTTTT.